Listed below are T cell receptor beta chains from one sample, sequenced in a study of blood T cell repertoires in COVID-19. Measured with immunoSEQ multiplex PCR; TCRdb has only the in-frame clones, and not every one. The sample has more than 35,000 clones, 70% to 90% seen once; the top ten hold roughly 32%. Sequenced material: peripheral blood. The receptors originated from a man between 65 and 85 years old with active COVID-19. Each CDR3 is given with its conserved first and last residue. The D gene is left open where the match is weak. For some rows the clone size is stated as once, few or many, or as a class when expanded; others skip it.

abundance: .; d_gene: .; j_gene: TRBJ1-4; v_gene: TRBV19; CDR3nt: TGTGCCAGTAGTATTGGGGGGGCCGAAGAAAAACTGTTTTTT; CDR3aa: CASSIGGAEEKLFF
abundance: .; d_gene: .; j_gene: TRBJ2-7; v_gene: TRBV12-2; CDR3nt: TGTGCAGGAGGTGAGGGGGCAACCTACGAGCAGTACTTC; CDR3aa: CAGGEGATYEQYF
abundance: .; d_gene: TRBD1; j_gene: TRBJ1-2; v_gene: TRBV5-4; CDR3nt: TGTGCCAGCAGCTTCACAGGGGGGTATGGCTACACCTTC; CDR3aa: CASSFTGGYGYTF
abundance: .; d_gene: TRBD2; j_gene: TRBJ2-7; v_gene: TRBV4-1; CDR3nt: TGCGCCAGCAGCCAAACGATTCTTCGGGGGGGCCCCTACGAGCAGTACTTC; CDR3aa: CASSQTILRGGPYEQYF
abundance: once; d_gene: TRBD1; j_gene: TRBJ2-2; v_gene: TRBV7-2; CDR3nt: TGTGCCAGCAGCCACGACAGGGGTGGAGGGGAGCTGTTTTTT; CDR3aa: CASSHDRGGGELFF
abundance: .; d_gene: .; j_gene: TRBJ1-2; v_gene: TRBV2; CDR3nt: TGTGCCAGCAGAGTAGCAGAAGCTAGTAGTGGCTACACCTTC; CDR3aa: CASRVAEASSGYTF
abundance: .; d_gene: .; j_gene: TRBJ2-7; v_gene: TRBV9; CDR3nt: TGTGCCAGCAGCGTAGCATACAGCTCCTACGAGCAGTACTTC; CDR3aa: CASSVAYSSYEQYF
abundance: .; d_gene: .; j_gene: TRBJ1-1; v_gene: TRBV5-3; CDR3nt: TGTGCCAGAAGCTCCCGACTAGGGGACACTGAAGCTTTCTTT; CDR3aa: CARSSRLGDTEAFF
abundance: once; d_gene: .; j_gene: TRBJ1-2; v_gene: TRBV6-5; CDR3nt: TGTGCCAGCAGTTATCCCCCGACAGACACTAATGGCTACACCTTC; CDR3aa: CASSYPPTDTNGYTF
abundance: .; d_gene: TRBD2; j_gene: TRBJ2-2; v_gene: TRBV19; CDR3nt: TGTGCCAGTAGTAGAGGGACTACACCGAACACCGGGGAGCTGTTTTTT; CDR3aa: CASSRGTTPNTGELFF
abundance: .; d_gene: TRBD2; j_gene: TRBJ2-5; v_gene: TRBV7-9; CDR3nt: TGTGCCAGCAGCGCTTTGCTTCCGGGACTAGCGGGGGAAGAGACCCAGTACTTC; CDR3aa: CASSALLPGLAGEETQYF
abundance: .; d_gene: .; j_gene: TRBJ1-4; v_gene: TRBV30; CDR3nt: TGTGCCTGGAGTCCTGTGGGGCTGCATGAAAAACTGTTTTTT; CDR3aa: CAWSPVGLHEKLFF
abundance: .; d_gene: .; j_gene: TRBJ2-2; v_gene: TRBV9; CDR3nt: TGTGCCAGCAGCTCCAAGATTAGTAACACCGGGGAGCTGTTTTTT; CDR3aa: CASSSKISNTGELFF
abundance: .; d_gene: TRBD2; j_gene: TRBJ2-7; v_gene: TRBV12-3/TRBV12-4; CDR3nt: TGTGCCAGCAGCGGACTAGCAGACGAGCAGTACTTC; CDR3aa: CASSGLADEQYF
abundance: once; d_gene: .; j_gene: TRBJ2-7; v_gene: TRBV7-2; CDR3nt: TGTGCCAGCAGCGACCCAACTAGTTACCACGAGCAGTACTTC; CDR3aa: CASSDPTSYHEQYF
abundance: .; d_gene: .; j_gene: TRBJ2-3; v_gene: TRBV7-8; CDR3nt: TGTGCCAGCAGCTTCCGGCGGTTGGATACGCAGTATTTT; CDR3aa: CASSFRRLDTQYF
abundance: .; d_gene: .; j_gene: TRBJ1-4; v_gene: TRBV7-3; CDR3nt: TGTGCCAGCAGCCCGGTCGGGGGGCCGGGCGAAAAACTGTTTTTT; CDR3aa: CASSPVGGPGEKLFF
abundance: .; d_gene: TRBD2; j_gene: TRBJ2-1; v_gene: TRBV29-1; CDR3nt: TGCAGCGTTGACCGACTAGCGGAGAACAATGAGCAGTTCTTC; CDR3aa: CSVDRLAENNEQFF
abundance: .; d_gene: TRBD1; j_gene: TRBJ1-5; v_gene: TRBV2; CDR3nt: TGTGCCAGCAGCTTGCTAGGACAGGGCAATCAGCCCCAGCATTTT; CDR3aa: CASSLLGQGNQPQHF
abundance: .; d_gene: TRBD1; j_gene: TRBJ1-6; v_gene: TRBV11-2; CDR3nt: TGTGCCAGCAGCACGCCGCCGGGACAGCAGAGCTCCTATAATTCACCCCTCCACTTT; CDR3aa: CASSTPPGQQSSYNSPLHF
abundance: .; d_gene: .; j_gene: TRBJ1-1; v_gene: TRBV29-1; CDR3nt: TGCAGCACTGGTGAGACAGGTGAAGCTTTCTTT; CDR3aa: CSTGETGEAFF
abundance: .; d_gene: TRBD2; j_gene: TRBJ2-3; v_gene: TRBV3-1/TRBV3-2; CDR3nt: TGTGCCAGCAGCCAAAGATTAGGGACTAGCCGAGTAACAGATACGCAGTATTTT; CDR3aa: CASSQRLGTSRVTDTQYF
abundance: .; d_gene: TRBD1; j_gene: TRBJ2-2; v_gene: TRBV24-1; CDR3nt: TGTGCCACTGGCTCGGACAGGGGTACCGGGGAGCTGTTTTTT; CDR3aa: CATGSDRGTGELFF
abundance: .; d_gene: TRBD2; j_gene: TRBJ2-1; v_gene: TRBV24-1; CDR3nt: TGTGCCACCTCCAGCGGGAGGGCCTCTAATGAGCAGTTCTTC; CDR3aa: CATSSGRASNEQFF
abundance: .; d_gene: .; j_gene: TRBJ2-7; v_gene: TRBV6-2/TRBV6-3; CDR3nt: TGTGCCAGCAGCCGCCCCGGGGTCCTCTCCTACGAGCAGTACTTC; CDR3aa: CASSRPGVLSYEQYF
abundance: .; d_gene: TRBD2; j_gene: TRBJ2-5; v_gene: TRBV28; CDR3nt: TGTGCCAGCAGTCCCTTGGCTAGCGGGAGTCAGGGAGAGACCCAGTACTTC; CDR3aa: CASSPLASGSQGETQYF
abundance: once; d_gene: .; j_gene: TRBJ1-2; v_gene: TRBV7-8; CDR3nt: TGTGCCAGCAGCCTGACACTCTACTATGGCTACACCTTC; CDR3aa: CASSLTLYYGYTF
abundance: once; d_gene: .; j_gene: TRBJ2-3; v_gene: TRBV7-9; CDR3nt: TGTGCCAGCAGCTTAGCTATTGATACGCAGTATTTT; CDR3aa: CASSLAIDTQYF
abundance: .; d_gene: .; j_gene: TRBJ1-1; v_gene: TRBV9; CDR3nt: TGTGCCAGCAGCGTAGCTCCGAACACTGAAGCTTTCTTT; CDR3aa: CASSVAPNTEAFF
abundance: .; d_gene: TRBD1; j_gene: TRBJ2-2; v_gene: TRBV11-3; CDR3nt: TGTGCCAGCAGCTTAATCGCAGGGGGCGGCGGGGAGCTGTTTTTT; CDR3aa: CASSLIAGGGGELFF
abundance: .; d_gene: TRBD2; j_gene: TRBJ2-7; v_gene: TRBV13; CDR3nt: TGTGCCAGCAGCTTATTTAGCGGGAGGAGATACGACGAGCAGTACTTC; CDR3aa: CASSLFSGRRYDEQYF
abundance: .; d_gene: TRBD2; j_gene: TRBJ2-1; v_gene: TRBV29-1; CDR3nt: TGCAGCGTCCCCCGGGACTACAACTACAATGAGCAGTTCTTC; CDR3aa: CSVPRDYNYNEQFF
abundance: .; d_gene: .; j_gene: TRBJ2-1; v_gene: TRBV7-9; CDR3nt: TGTGCCAGCAGCCCGCTCGTTGGGGGCAGCTACAATGAGCAGTTCTTC; CDR3aa: CASSPLVGGSYNEQFF
abundance: .; d_gene: .; j_gene: TRBJ1-2; v_gene: TRBV6-1; CDR3nt: TGTGCCAGCAGTGAAGCAGGGGGACTAGGGAGCTATGGCTACACCTTC; CDR3aa: CASSEAGGLGSYGYTF
abundance: .; d_gene: TRBD2; j_gene: TRBJ2-2; v_gene: TRBV6-7; CDR3nt: TGTGCCAGCAGCGTAGCTTATCGCGGGAGGGAGAGGACCGGGGAGCTGTTTTTT; CDR3aa: CASSVAYRGRERTGELFF
abundance: .; d_gene: TRBD2; j_gene: TRBJ2-5; v_gene: TRBV2; CDR3nt: TGTGCCAGCAGGGGCGGGGGGACCCAGTACTTC; CDR3aa: CASRGGGTQYF
abundance: .; d_gene: TRBD1; j_gene: TRBJ1-1; v_gene: TRBV27; CDR3nt: TGTGCCAGCAGTTTCTTTTGGGGGACAGGGAACACTGAAGCTTTCTTT; CDR3aa: CASSFFWGTGNTEAFF
abundance: .; d_gene: .; j_gene: TRBJ2-7; v_gene: TRBV5-1; CDR3nt: TGCGCCAGCAGCTTGGATCGGGGCTCCTACGAGCAGTACTTC; CDR3aa: CASSLDRGSYEQYF
abundance: .; d_gene: .; j_gene: TRBJ1-5; v_gene: TRBV7-2; CDR3nt: TGTGCCAGCAGCTTTGTAGATCAGCCCCAGCATTTT; CDR3aa: CASSFVDQPQHF
abundance: .; d_gene: TRBD1; j_gene: TRBJ2-3; v_gene: TRBV5-6; CDR3nt: TGTGCCAGCAGCCGGAGACAGGGGGCTGATACGCAGTATTTT; CDR3aa: CASSRRQGADTQYF
abundance: few; d_gene: TRBD2; j_gene: TRBJ2-7; v_gene: TRBV14; CDR3nt: TGTGCCAGCAGCCAAGATCGGCTAGCGGGAGGCGAGCAGTACTTC; CDR3aa: CASSQDRLAGGEQYF
abundance: .; d_gene: .; j_gene: TRBJ1-3; v_gene: TRBV7-9; CDR3nt: TGTGCCAGCAGTTTAACAGGAGGGGGAAACACCATATATTTT; CDR3aa: CASSLTGGGNTIYF